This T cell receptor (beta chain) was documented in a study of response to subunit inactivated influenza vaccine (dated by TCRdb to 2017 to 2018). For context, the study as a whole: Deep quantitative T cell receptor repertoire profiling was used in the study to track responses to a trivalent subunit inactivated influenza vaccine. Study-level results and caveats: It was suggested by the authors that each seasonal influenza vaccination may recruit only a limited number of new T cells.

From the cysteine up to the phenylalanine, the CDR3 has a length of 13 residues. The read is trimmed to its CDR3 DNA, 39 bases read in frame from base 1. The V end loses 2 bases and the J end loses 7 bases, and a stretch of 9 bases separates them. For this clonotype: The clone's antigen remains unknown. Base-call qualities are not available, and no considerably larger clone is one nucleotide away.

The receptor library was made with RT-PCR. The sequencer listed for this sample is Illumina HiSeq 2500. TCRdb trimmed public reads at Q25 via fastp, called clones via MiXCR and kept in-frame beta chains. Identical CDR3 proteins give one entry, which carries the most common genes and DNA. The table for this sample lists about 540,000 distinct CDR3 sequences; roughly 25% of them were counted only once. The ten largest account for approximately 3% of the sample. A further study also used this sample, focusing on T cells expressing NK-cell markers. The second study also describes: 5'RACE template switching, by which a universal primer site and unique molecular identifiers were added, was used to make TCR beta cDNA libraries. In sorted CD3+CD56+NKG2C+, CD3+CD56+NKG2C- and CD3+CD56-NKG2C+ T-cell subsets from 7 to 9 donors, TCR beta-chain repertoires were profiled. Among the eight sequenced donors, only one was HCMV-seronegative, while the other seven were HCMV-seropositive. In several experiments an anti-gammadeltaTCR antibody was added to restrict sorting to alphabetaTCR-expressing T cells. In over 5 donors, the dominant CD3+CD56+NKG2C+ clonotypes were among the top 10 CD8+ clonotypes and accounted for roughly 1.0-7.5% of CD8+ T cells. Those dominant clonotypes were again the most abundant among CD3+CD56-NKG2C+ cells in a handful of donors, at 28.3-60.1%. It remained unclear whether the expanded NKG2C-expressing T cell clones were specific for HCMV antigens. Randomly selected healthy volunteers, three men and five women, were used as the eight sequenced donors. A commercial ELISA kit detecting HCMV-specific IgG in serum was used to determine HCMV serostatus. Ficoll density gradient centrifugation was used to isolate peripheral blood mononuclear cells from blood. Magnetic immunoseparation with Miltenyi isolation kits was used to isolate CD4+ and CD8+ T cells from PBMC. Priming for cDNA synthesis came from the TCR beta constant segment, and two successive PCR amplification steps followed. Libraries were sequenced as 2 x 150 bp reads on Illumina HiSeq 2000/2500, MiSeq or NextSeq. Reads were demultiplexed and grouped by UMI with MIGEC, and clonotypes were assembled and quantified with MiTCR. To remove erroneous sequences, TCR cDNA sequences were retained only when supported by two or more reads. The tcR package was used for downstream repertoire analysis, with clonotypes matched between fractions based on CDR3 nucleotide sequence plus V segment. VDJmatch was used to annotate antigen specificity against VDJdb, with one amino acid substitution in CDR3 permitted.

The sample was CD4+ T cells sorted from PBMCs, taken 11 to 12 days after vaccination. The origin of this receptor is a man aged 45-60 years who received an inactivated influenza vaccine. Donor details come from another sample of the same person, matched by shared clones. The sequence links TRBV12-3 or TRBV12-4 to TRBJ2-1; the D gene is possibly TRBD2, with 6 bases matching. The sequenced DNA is TGTGCCAGCAGTTTATGGGAGGCGAATGAGCAGTTCTTC. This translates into CASSLWEANEQFF.